This T cell receptor (beta chain) was identified in a study of blood T cells in healthy people across ages. This clonotype has ten or more counts. Its specificity is unknown. A J-beta primer mix and a sample-barcoded 5' primer were used in a second PCR of roughly 7 to 12 cycles. Each cDNA molecule was tagged by a template-switch adaptor that had 12 random nucleotides. MiXCR, run by TCRdb on the 5' RACE reads, gives a single entry per CDR3 protein. The sample holds around 970,000 distinct CDR3 sequences, just over 50% seen once. Per the germline V gene, CDR1 is SGHTA and CDR2 is FQGNSA. The CDR3 spans 10 residues. V was pared by 5 bases and J by 5 bases, with 3 bases between. Study conclusions and caveats: The recorded TCR beta diversity per million T cells decreased in a roughly linear manner with age. Estimates of diversity drawn from one million T cells were considered underestimates. Naive CD4+ cells and diversity were both higher in long-lived donors than in aged donors.

What was sequenced was blood. V is TRBV7-2 and J is TRBJ2-5; no firm D call. The receptor was isolated from a woman aged 55-70 years in good health. The CDR3 coding sequence is TGTGCCAGCAGCGTGGAGACCCAGTACTTC. Protein product: CASSVETQYF.